In its sample, the clone carrying this T cell receptor (beta chain) was seen many times. Antigen unknown. CDR1 SGHAT and CDR2 FQNNGV come from the germline V gene. The CDR3 covers 13 residues. V lost 5 bases and J 1 base, leaving 8 bases between the germline ends. This entry belongs to a study of Graves' ophthalmopathy and Graves' hyperthyroidism. The study, taken as a whole, reports: Thyroid clonotypes that were expanded above 0.001 frequency mostly also appeared in blood. A model built from 13 signatures distinguished ophthalmopathy from stable hyperthyroidism with approximately 89% sensitivity and 81.08% specificity.

The study enrolled ophthalmopathy donors with moderate-to-severe activity, CAS ≥3, NOSPECS ≥4 and duration under 3 months. Each diagnosis was determined on the basis of clinical symptoms, serum thyroxine, TRAb, thyroid ultrasound and orbital computed tomography. As the template, RNA transcripts were used to amplify TCR beta CDR3 regions. HTBI primers primed a first-round RT-PCR, and a second-round multiplex PCR followed. TCRdb reprocessed the multiplex PCR reads via MiXCR and lists one record per CDR3 protein. In the table there are 210,000 or so distinct CDR3 sequences, about 32% of which are singletons.

The sample comprised peripheral blood. This rearrangement joins TRBV11-2 to TRBJ1-1; D remains unclear. The sequence came from a man aged 50 or older with Graves' ophthalmopathy. CDR3 amino acids: CASSPGANTEAFF. The CDR3 DNA reads as TGTGCCAGCAGCCCCGGTGCGAACACTGAAGCTTTCTTT.